This T cell receptor (beta chain) was observed in a study of blood T cells in healthy people across ages. The study, taken as a whole, reports: Not knowing donor CMV status may have confounded expanded clonotype changes.

Of note for this clonotype: Its antigen is unidentified. This may be a read error: a much more frequent sequence differs by one nucleotide.

PCR was performed a second time for about 6 to 11 cycles using a sample-barcoded 5' primer and a J-beta primer mix. TCRdb reprocessed the 5' RACE reads with MiXCR, giving one entry per CDR3 protein. This table holds about 1.5 million distinct CDR3 sequences, around 39% found once. Trimming cost V 5 bases and J 11 bases, with 12 bases left between them. This CDR3 is 11 amino acids long. CDR1 and CDR2 from the germline V gene are MDHEN and SYDVKM. Sample: blood. The chain is built from TRBV28 and TRBJ2-5; weak D call: TRBD2 (5 bases). The sequence derives from a woman between 18 and 29 years old in good health. The CDR3 loop reads CASSAAREQYF. The CDR3 region has the DNA TGTGCCAGCAGTGCCGCGAGGGAGCAGTACTTC.